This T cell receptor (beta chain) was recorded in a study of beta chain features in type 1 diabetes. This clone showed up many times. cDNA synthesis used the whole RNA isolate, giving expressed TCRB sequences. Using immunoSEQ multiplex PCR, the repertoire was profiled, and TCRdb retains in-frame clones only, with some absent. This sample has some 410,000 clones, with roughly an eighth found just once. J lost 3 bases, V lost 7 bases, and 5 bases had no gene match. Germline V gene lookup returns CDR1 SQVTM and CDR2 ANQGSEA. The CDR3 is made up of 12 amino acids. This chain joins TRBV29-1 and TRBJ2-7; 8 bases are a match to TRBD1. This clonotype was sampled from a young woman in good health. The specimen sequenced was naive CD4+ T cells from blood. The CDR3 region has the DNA TGCAGCGCCATGACAGGGGACTACGAGCAGTACTTC. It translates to CSAMTGDYEQYF.